These T cell receptor beta chains were read from a single sample in a study of cytotoxic CD8 clonotypes in ibrutinib-treated CLL. Data came from immunoSEQ multiplex PCR; TCRdb stores just in-frame clones and leaves some out. Of approximately 50,000 clones listed, about 72% are singletons. The starting material was PBMCs, obtained after 12 months of ibrutinib treatment. The receptors originated from a human donor with chronic lymphocytic leukemia. The CDR3 runs from the conserved cysteine through the conserved F or W. Each record gives: D gene, V gene, J gene, clone size, CDR3 DNA, CDR3 protein. A D gene is named only where the DNA matches it firmly. Where a row states a size, it is once, few, many or the class of an expanded clone; other rows omit it.

d_gene: -; v_gene: TRBV11-2; j_gene: TRBJ1-5; abundance: -; CDR3nt: TGTGCCAGCAGCCTGGCCGAGAATCAGCCCCAGCATTTT; CDR3aa: CASSLAENQPQHF
d_gene: -; v_gene: TRBV12-5; j_gene: TRBJ2-7; abundance: -; CDR3nt: TGTGCTAGTGGTTTGGTACCCGACAGGTCCTACGAGCAGTACTTC; CDR3aa: CASGLVPDRSYEQYF
d_gene: -; v_gene: TRBV27; j_gene: TRBJ2-2; abundance: -; CDR3nt: TGTGCCACCTACCCCATAGCAGCGAACACCGGGGAGCTGTTTTTT; CDR3aa: CATYPIAANTGELFF
d_gene: -; v_gene: TRBV6-5; j_gene: TRBJ2-7; abundance: -; CDR3nt: TGTGCCAGCAGTAGTAGCGGTGAGCAGTACTTC; CDR3aa: CASSSSGEQYF
d_gene: -; v_gene: TRBV19; j_gene: TRBJ1-5; abundance: -; CDR3nt: TGTGCCAGTACATCCGGCTATCAGCCCCAGCATTTT; CDR3aa: CASTSGYQPQHF
d_gene: -; v_gene: TRBV28; j_gene: TRBJ1-2; abundance: -; CDR3nt: TGTGCCAGCAGGCCGGACGCGGGGGGCTACACCTTC; CDR3aa: CASRPDAGGYTF
d_gene: -; v_gene: TRBV13; j_gene: TRBJ2-7; abundance: -; CDR3nt: TGTGCCAGCAGCCGACGTACAGGGCCATTTCCCTACGAGCAGTACTTC; CDR3aa: CASSRRTGPFPYEQYF
d_gene: -; v_gene: TRBV6-4; j_gene: TRBJ1-2; abundance: -; CDR3nt: TGTGCCAGCAGACCGACCCCGGGACTTTACTATGGCTACACCTTC; CDR3aa: CASRPTPGLYYGYTF
d_gene: TRBD2; v_gene: TRBV4-1; j_gene: TRBJ2-1; abundance: -; CDR3nt: TGCGCCAGCAGCCAAGCACTAGCGGGATTCACTGTTGGTGAGCAGTTCTTC; CDR3aa: CASSQALAGFTVGEQFF
d_gene: TRBD1; v_gene: TRBV7-9; j_gene: TRBJ1-2; abundance: -; CDR3nt: TGTGCCAGCAGCTTATTGACAGGGAATGGCTACACCTTC; CDR3aa: CASSLLTGNGYTF
d_gene: -; v_gene: TRBV30; j_gene: TRBJ2-7; abundance: -; CDR3nt: TGTGCCTGGAGTGATAACAGGATCTACGAGCAGTACTTC; CDR3aa: CAWSDNRIYEQYF
d_gene: TRBD1; v_gene: TRBV7-2; j_gene: TRBJ1-2; abundance: few; CDR3nt: TGTGCCAGCAGCCCTAAACAGGGGGACTATGGCTACACCTTC; CDR3aa: CASSPKQGDYGYTF
d_gene: TRBD1; v_gene: TRBV27; j_gene: TRBJ1-5; abundance: -; CDR3nt: TGTGCCAGCAGCCCAAGGGGGCAGGGCAATCAGCCCCAGCATTTT; CDR3aa: CASSPRGQGNQPQHF
d_gene: TRBD1; v_gene: TRBV7-8; j_gene: TRBJ2-5; abundance: -; CDR3nt: TGTGCCAGCAGCAAACGAAGGACAGGGTATTCGAGGGAGACCCAGTACTTC; CDR3aa: CASSKRRTGYSRETQYF
d_gene: -; v_gene: TRBV15; j_gene: TRBJ2-3; abundance: -; CDR3nt: TGTGCCACCAGCAGAGAATTGACAGGCCTCACAGATACGCAGTATTTT; CDR3aa: CATSRELTGLTDTQYF
d_gene: TRBD2; v_gene: TRBV7-9; j_gene: TRBJ2-7; abundance: -; CDR3nt: TGTGCCAGCAGCTTAGAATTGGGGGGACTAAGCTACGAGCAGTACTTC; CDR3aa: CASSLELGGLSYEQYF
d_gene: -; v_gene: TRBV4-2; j_gene: TRBJ2-7; abundance: few; CDR3nt: TGTGCCAGCAGCCAAGAGACACGGTGGTACTTC; CDR3aa: CASSQETRWYF
d_gene: TRBD1; v_gene: TRBV2; j_gene: TRBJ1-5; abundance: -; CDR3nt: TGTGCCAGCACGGGGACAGGGGATCAGCCCCAGCATTTT; CDR3aa: CASTGTGDQPQHF
d_gene: TRBD1; v_gene: TRBV5-1; j_gene: TRBJ2-2; abundance: -; CDR3nt: TGCGCCAGCAGCGGACGGACAGGGTCGAACACCGGGGAGCTGTTTTTT; CDR3aa: CASSGRTGSNTGELFF
d_gene: -; v_gene: TRBV5-1; j_gene: TRBJ2-7; abundance: -; CDR3nt: TGCGCCAGCAGCTTGGCAGGGGGGGCCTACGAGCAGTACTTC; CDR3aa: CASSLAGGAYEQYF
d_gene: -; v_gene: TRBV27; j_gene: TRBJ2-7; abundance: few; CDR3nt: TGTGCCAGCAGGGCTTCGGGTACTTACGAGCAGTACTTC; CDR3aa: CASRASGTYEQYF
d_gene: TRBD1; v_gene: TRBV28; j_gene: TRBJ1-4; abundance: few; CDR3nt: TGTGCCAGCAGACGGCCCCCGACAGGGAACGAAAAACTGTTTTTT; CDR3aa: CASRRPPTGNEKLFF
d_gene: -; v_gene: TRBV28; j_gene: TRBJ2-5; abundance: -; CDR3nt: TGTGCCAGCAGTCCAAGCAGAGCCGGGACCCAGTACTTC; CDR3aa: CASSPSRAGTQYF
d_gene: TRBD2; v_gene: TRBV4-2; j_gene: TRBJ2-1; abundance: -; CDR3nt: TGTGCCAGCAGCCAAGATCAGACTAGCGGGATAAACAATGAGCAGTTCTTC; CDR3aa: CASSQDQTSGINNEQFF
d_gene: TRBD2; v_gene: TRBV19; j_gene: TRBJ2-5; abundance: -; CDR3nt: TGTGCCAGTAGTCCAAACCTTTCGGGAGGGCCAGGAGAGACCCAGTACTTC; CDR3aa: CASSPNLSGGPGETQYF
d_gene: TRBD1; v_gene: TRBV28; j_gene: TRBJ1-5; abundance: -; CDR3nt: TGTGCCAGCACTCCAGGGGGGGGTGGGCAGCCCCAGCATTTT; CDR3aa: CASTPGGGGQPQHF
d_gene: TRBD1; v_gene: TRBV9; j_gene: TRBJ2-5; abundance: -; CDR3nt: TGTGCCAGCAGCGTAGGAAGGGCGAACAGGGGCTTTCGAGAGACCCAGTACTTC; CDR3aa: CASSVGRANRGFRETQYF
d_gene: -; v_gene: TRBV7-2; j_gene: TRBJ2-2; abundance: -; CDR3nt: TGTGCCAGCAGCTGGGAGCAGTTCGACACCGGGGAGCTGTTTTTT; CDR3aa: CASSWEQFDTGELFF
d_gene: -; v_gene: TRBV10-1; j_gene: TRBJ2-1; abundance: -; CDR3nt: TGCGCCAGCAGTGAGTCCCGGACAGCTAACAATGAGCAGTTCTTC; CDR3aa: CASSESRTANNEQFF
d_gene: TRBD2; v_gene: TRBV28; j_gene: TRBJ2-3; abundance: -; CDR3nt: TGTGCCAGCAGTTCTTTTTTCTGGGAGGGCGAAAGCACAGATACGCAGTATTTT; CDR3aa: CASSSFFWEGESTDTQYF
d_gene: -; v_gene: TRBV30; j_gene: TRBJ2-7; abundance: few; CDR3nt: TGTGCCTGGAGTCAGGAGGGTTCCTCCGAGCAGTACTTC; CDR3aa: CAWSQEGSSEQYF
d_gene: TRBD2; v_gene: TRBV11-1; j_gene: TRBJ2-5; abundance: -; CDR3nt: TGTGCCAGCAGCCCCAGTAGCGGGAGTGGAGAGACCCAGTACTTC; CDR3aa: CASSPSSGSGETQYF
d_gene: -; v_gene: TRBV5-4; j_gene: TRBJ2-7; abundance: -; CDR3nt: TGTGCCAGCAGCCCGGGTCTCCAGACTGGTAGCGAGCAGTACTTC; CDR3aa: CASSPGLQTGSEQYF
d_gene: -; v_gene: TRBV18; j_gene: TRBJ2-2; abundance: -; CDR3nt: TGTGCCAGCACGAACCAGGGCAGGGTTACCGGGGAGCTGTTTTTT; CDR3aa: CASTNQGRVTGELFF
d_gene: -; v_gene: TRBV29-1; j_gene: TRBJ2-2; abundance: -; CDR3nt: TGCAGCGTTTTCAGGGCCTCAACCGGGGAGCTGTTTTTT; CDR3aa: CSVFRASTGELFF
d_gene: -; v_gene: TRBV6-5; j_gene: TRBJ1-1; abundance: -; CDR3nt: TGTGCCAGCAGTCCAACAAAGCGGGGAGCTTTCTTT; CDR3aa: CASSPTKRGAFF
d_gene: -; v_gene: TRBV2; j_gene: TRBJ2-5; abundance: -; CDR3nt: TGTGCCAGCAGTGACGGGACAAAAGAGACCCAGTACTTC; CDR3aa: CASSDGTKETQYF
d_gene: -; v_gene: TRBV7-3; j_gene: TRBJ2-1; abundance: -; CDR3nt: TGTGCCAGCAGCTTAAATCCGACGGGTGGTGAGCAGTTCTTC; CDR3aa: CASSLNPTGGEQFF
d_gene: TRBD1; v_gene: TRBV6-5; j_gene: TRBJ1-2; abundance: -; CDR3nt: TGTGCCAGCAGTAGGGGACAGACTGCCTATGGCTACACCTTC; CDR3aa: CASSRGQTAYGYTF
d_gene: -; v_gene: TRBV4-2; j_gene: TRBJ2-5; abundance: few; CDR3nt: TGTGCCAGCAGCCAAGGGGGTCGCGGCCTCCAAGAGACCCAGTACTTC; CDR3aa: CASSQGGRGLQETQYF
d_gene: -; v_gene: TRBV2; j_gene: TRBJ2-2; abundance: -; CDR3nt: TGTGCCAGCAGTGAAGAAGTTATGAACACCGGGGAGCTGTTTTTT; CDR3aa: CASSEEVMNTGELFF
d_gene: TRBD1; v_gene: TRBV28; j_gene: TRBJ1-1; abundance: -; CDR3nt: TGTGCCAGCAGCCTAACAGGGGACACTGAAGCTTTCTTT; CDR3aa: CASSLTGDTEAFF
d_gene: -; v_gene: TRBV6-1; j_gene: TRBJ2-7; abundance: -; CDR3nt: TGTGCCAGCAGTGAACACGGGCCATCCTACGAGCAGTACTTC; CDR3aa: CASSEHGPSYEQYF
d_gene: TRBD1; v_gene: TRBV7-2; j_gene: TRBJ1-2; abundance: -; CDR3nt: TGTGCCAGCAGCTTAACCGGGACAGGGGTTTATGGCTACACCTTC; CDR3aa: CASSLTGTGVYGYTF
d_gene: -; v_gene: TRBV19; j_gene: TRBJ2-7; abundance: -; CDR3nt: TGTGCCAGTAGTGATAGTCCCTACGAGCAGTACTTC; CDR3aa: CASSDSPYEQYF
d_gene: -; v_gene: TRBV5-4; j_gene: TRBJ1-4; abundance: -; CDR3nt: TGTGCCAGCAGCCAACGACAGGAAGGTCCTGCTAATGAAAAACTGTTTTTT; CDR3aa: CASSQRQEGPANEKLFF
d_gene: -; v_gene: TRBV7-9; j_gene: TRBJ2-2; abundance: -; CDR3nt: TGTGCCAGCAGCCTCCTGTCAACGAACACCGGGGAGCTGTTTTTT; CDR3aa: CASSLLSTNTGELFF
d_gene: -; v_gene: TRBV11-3; j_gene: TRBJ2-3; abundance: -; CDR3nt: TGTGCCAGCAGCTTATTGGTCCCCCCCATGGACCTCCCAGATACGCAGTATTTT; CDR3aa: CASSLLVPPMDLPDTQYF
d_gene: TRBD1; v_gene: TRBV10-3; j_gene: TRBJ1-5; abundance: -; CDR3nt: TGTGCCATCAGGGAAGACAGGGGGAACAATCAGCCCCAGCATTTT; CDR3aa: CAIREDRGNNQPQHF
d_gene: -; v_gene: TRBV6-1; j_gene: TRBJ1-3; abundance: -; CDR3nt: TGTGCCAGCTCTGACTGGGGGCGTCGGGGAAACACCATATATTTT; CDR3aa: CASSDWGRRGNTIYF
d_gene: -; v_gene: TRBV5-1; j_gene: TRBJ2-1; abundance: -; CDR3nt: TGCGCCAGCAGCTTAGGGACGAACAATGAGCAGTTCTTC; CDR3aa: CASSLGTNNEQFF
d_gene: -; v_gene: TRBV4-1; j_gene: TRBJ1-5; abundance: -; CDR3nt: TGCGCCAGCAGCCAAGTGTACGGGATAGGTCAGCCCCAGCATTTT; CDR3aa: CASSQVYGIGQPQHF
d_gene: TRBD2; v_gene: TRBV30; j_gene: TRBJ2-5; abundance: -; CDR3nt: TGTGCCTGGGCCCCTGGCGGGAGGGCCTTAGAGACCCAGTACTTC; CDR3aa: CAWAPGGRALETQYF
d_gene: TRBD1; v_gene: TRBV5-5; j_gene: TRBJ2-5; abundance: -; CDR3nt: TGTGCCAGCAGCCTGGGACCGGGACAGGAAGAGACCCAGTACTTC; CDR3aa: CASSLGPGQEETQYF
d_gene: -; v_gene: TRBV13; j_gene: TRBJ1-5; abundance: -; CDR3nt: TGTGCCAGCGGGATGAGTCAGCCCCAGCATTTT; CDR3aa: CASGMSQPQHF